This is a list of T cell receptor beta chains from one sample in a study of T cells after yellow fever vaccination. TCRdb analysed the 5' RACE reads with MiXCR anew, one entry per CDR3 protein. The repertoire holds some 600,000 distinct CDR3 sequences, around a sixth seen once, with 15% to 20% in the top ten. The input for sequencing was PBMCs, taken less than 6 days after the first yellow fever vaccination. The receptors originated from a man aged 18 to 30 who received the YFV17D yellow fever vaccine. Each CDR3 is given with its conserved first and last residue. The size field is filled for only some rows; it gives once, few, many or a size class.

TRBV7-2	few	CASSLFAGENNEQFF
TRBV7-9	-	CASSSAGLNEQFF
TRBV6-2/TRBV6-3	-	CASSYGGTSGGQETQYF
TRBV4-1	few	CASSKPGTGGSEAFF
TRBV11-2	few	CASSPRDRDNSPLHF
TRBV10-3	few	CAIGARTTGTSPNTEAFF
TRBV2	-	CASSGGGQSSYNSPLHF
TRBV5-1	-	CASSLDPGGYNEQFF
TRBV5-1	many	CASNSQGYSYNEQFF
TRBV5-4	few	CASSLVAGRNTEAFF
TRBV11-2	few	CASSPTAGQAENYGYTF
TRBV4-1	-	CASSQGTGSSTEAFF
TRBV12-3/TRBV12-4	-	CASSLGPDLYNEQFF
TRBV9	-	CASSDQGAPTGNTIYF
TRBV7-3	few	CASSLTPSSPNEQFF
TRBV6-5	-	CASSYSGINEKLFF
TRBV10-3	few	CAIKTGLAGNEQFF
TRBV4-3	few	CASSQGYAGITDTQYF
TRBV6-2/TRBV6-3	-	CASSYDRKRQETQYF
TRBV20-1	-	CSAGSGRERETQYF
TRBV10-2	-	CASGGGQGNEQFF
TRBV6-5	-	CASSFGVSETQYF
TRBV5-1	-	CASSYTGAGANVLTF
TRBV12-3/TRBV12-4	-	CASSSITGSNQPQHF
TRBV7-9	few	CASRGQVYTGELFF
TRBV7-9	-	CASSLRTGENTEAFF
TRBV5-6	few	CASSLTFATNEKLFF
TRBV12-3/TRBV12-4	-	CASTGSPGEDTIYF
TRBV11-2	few	CASSLDRGARGYTF
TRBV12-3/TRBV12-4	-	CASSFLGVGTDTQYF
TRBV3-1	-	CASSHGTGIIHTF
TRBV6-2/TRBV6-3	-	CASSKQGDTQYF
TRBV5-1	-	CASSPQGFGYTF
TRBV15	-	CATSRDRGLGYEQYF
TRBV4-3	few	CASSQEGRPRYEQYF
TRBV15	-	CATSARTEMNTEAFF
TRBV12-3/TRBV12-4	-	CASSFPGTGVYEQYF
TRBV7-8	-	CASSFLRDTNEKLFF
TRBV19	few	CASSIVSGYSYNEQFF
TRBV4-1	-	CASSQAGGEETQYF